Listed below are T cell receptor beta chains from one sample, sequenced in a study of T-cell reconstitution after alpha-beta-depleted transplantation in children. TCRdb reprocessed the PCR reads with MiXCR, giving one entry per CDR3 protein. Found here are 330,000 or so distinct CDR3 sequences, about 9.3% of them singletons; the top ten hold 2% to 3%. This specimen was PBMCs from the stem cell graft donor, taken from the stem cell graft. These receptors originate from a human donor who donated a stem cell graft to a child with acute lymphoblastic leukemia. Both conserved end residues are part of each CDR3. Each record gives: CDR3 length, V gene, D gene, clone size, J gene, CDR3 DNA, CDR3 protein. A D gene is named only where the DNA matches it firmly. Clone sizes are given selectively: once, few, many, or a class where the clone is expanded.

len: 12; v_gene: TRBV18; d_gene: -; abundance: few; j_gene: TRBJ2-3; CDR3nt: TGTGCCAGCTCCCTCCAGGGCGATACGCAGTATTTT; CDR3aa: CASSLQGDTQYF
len: 13; v_gene: TRBV12-3/TRBV12-4; d_gene: -; abundance: -; j_gene: TRBJ1-5; CDR3nt: TGTGCCAGCAGTTTGGCCGAGAATCAGCCCCAGCATTTT; CDR3aa: CASSLAENQPQHF
len: 13; v_gene: TRBV29-1; d_gene: TRBD1; abundance: many; j_gene: TRBJ2-7; CDR3nt: TGCAGCGTCGGGACAGGCACCTACTACGAGCAGTACTTC; CDR3aa: CSVGTGTYYEQYF
len: 17; v_gene: TRBV12-3/TRBV12-4; d_gene: -; abundance: -; j_gene: TRBJ1-5; CDR3nt: TGTGCCAGCACCCTTAGGCTGGGAGGTCGCAACAATCAGCCCCAGCATTTT; CDR3aa: CASTLRLGGRNNQPQHF
len: 14; v_gene: TRBV15; d_gene: -; abundance: few; j_gene: TRBJ2-7; CDR3nt: TGTGCCACCAGCAGAGGTCAGGGGTTGGGCGAGCAGTACTTC; CDR3aa: CATSRGQGLGEQYF
len: 15; v_gene: TRBV11-1; d_gene: TRBD1; abundance: -; j_gene: TRBJ1-2; CDR3nt: TGTGCCAGCAGCTCCACAGGGGGCGAGGGGTATGGCTACACCTTC; CDR3aa: CASSSTGGEGYGYTF
len: 16; v_gene: TRBV5-6; d_gene: TRBD2; abundance: -; j_gene: TRBJ2-2; CDR3nt: TGTGCCAGCAACCTGGGACTCCGGGGGGACACCGGGGAGCTGTTTTTT; CDR3aa: CASNLGLRGDTGELFF
len: 13; v_gene: TRBV2; d_gene: -; abundance: -; j_gene: TRBJ2-1; CDR3nt: TGTGCCAGCAAGGAGTCTAGCTTTGAAGAGCAGTTCTTC; CDR3aa: CASKESSFEEQFF
len: 17; v_gene: TRBV7-2; d_gene: TRBD2; abundance: -; j_gene: TRBJ2-5; CDR3nt: TGTGCCAGCAGCCCGGGGCCGGGACTAGCGGGACAAGAGACCCAGTACTTC; CDR3aa: CASSPGPGLAGQETQYF
len: 14; v_gene: TRBV7-2; d_gene: TRBD1; abundance: few; j_gene: TRBJ1-2; CDR3nt: TGTGCCAGCAGCTTAAACAGGGGTGGCTATGGCTACACCTTC; CDR3aa: CASSLNRGGYGYTF
len: 17; v_gene: TRBV10-3; d_gene: TRBD2; abundance: -; j_gene: TRBJ2-1; CDR3nt: TGTGCCATCAGTTCCGGGACTAGCGGCCTCTCCTACAATGAGCAGTTCTTC; CDR3aa: CAISSGTSGLSYNEQFF
len: 12; v_gene: TRBV15; d_gene: -; abundance: -; j_gene: TRBJ2-4; CDR3nt: TGTGCCACCAGCAGAGATCCGCGGATTCAGTACTTC; CDR3aa: CATSRDPRIQYF
len: 15; v_gene: TRBV20-1; d_gene: TRBD2; abundance: few; j_gene: TRBJ2-1; CDR3nt: TGCAGTGCTTCCTCCGTAGCGGGGCCCCTGGATGAGCAGTTCTTC; CDR3aa: CSASSVAGPLDEQFF
len: 14; v_gene: TRBV7-9; d_gene: -; abundance: -; j_gene: TRBJ2-5; CDR3nt: TGTGCCAGCAACCTACCGAGGGGGCAAGAGACCCAGTACTTC; CDR3aa: CASNLPRGQETQYF
len: 14; v_gene: TRBV7-3; d_gene: -; abundance: many; j_gene: TRBJ1-1; CDR3nt: TGTGCCCTCGCTAAGTGGGACCGCCTAGGTGAAGCTTTCTTT; CDR3aa: CALAKWDRLGEAFF
len: 15; v_gene: TRBV7-8; d_gene: TRBD1; abundance: few; j_gene: TRBJ2-7; CDR3nt: TGTGCCAGCAGCTTGGCGGGAACAGGGGGCTACGAGCAGTACTTC; CDR3aa: CASSLAGTGGYEQYF
len: 14; v_gene: TRBV7-2; d_gene: TRBD1; abundance: many; j_gene: TRBJ1-2; CDR3nt: TGTGCCAGCAGCACAACAGGGGGAAGCTATGGCTACACCTTC; CDR3aa: CASSTTGGSYGYTF
len: 13; v_gene: TRBV27; d_gene: TRBD2; abundance: many; j_gene: TRBJ2-3; CDR3nt: TGTGCCAGCAGTGGGACTAGAACAGATACGCAGTATTTT; CDR3aa: CASSGTRTDTQYF
len: 15; v_gene: TRBV6-1; d_gene: TRBD1; abundance: few; j_gene: TRBJ1-2; CDR3nt: TGTGCCAGCAAGAAGACAGGGAGAGATAACTATGGCTACACCTTC; CDR3aa: CASKKTGRDNYGYTF
len: 13; v_gene: TRBV9; d_gene: TRBD1; abundance: -; j_gene: TRBJ1-1; CDR3nt: TGTGCCAGCAGCTTTACCCCGGGACAGGAAGCTTTCTTT; CDR3aa: CASSFTPGQEAFF
len: 12; v_gene: TRBV7-9; d_gene: -; abundance: -; j_gene: TRBJ2-5; CDR3nt: TGTGCCAGCCGCCGCGGGGGCGAGACCCAGTACTTC; CDR3aa: CASRRGGETQYF
len: 16; v_gene: TRBV20-1; d_gene: TRBD1; abundance: -; j_gene: TRBJ2-3; CDR3nt: TGCAGTGCTAGAGGGGGGACAGGGGCCAACACAGATACGCAGTATTTT; CDR3aa: CSARGGTGANTDTQYF
len: 14; v_gene: TRBV15; d_gene: -; abundance: many; j_gene: TRBJ1-1; CDR3nt: TGTGCCACCAGCAGAGATCGGGGCCGGTGGCAAGCTTTCTTT; CDR3aa: CATSRDRGRWQAFF
len: 14; v_gene: TRBV7-2; d_gene: -; abundance: few; j_gene: TRBJ1-1; CDR3nt: TGTGCCAGCAGCTTATTTATGTACTACACTGAAGCTTTCTTT; CDR3aa: CASSLFMYYTEAFF
len: 13; v_gene: TRBV6-2/TRBV6-3; d_gene: -; abundance: many; j_gene: TRBJ1-5; CDR3nt: TGTGCCAGCCATCGGTCTGGCAATCAGCCCCAGCATTTT; CDR3aa: CASHRSGNQPQHF
len: 14; v_gene: TRBV5-1; d_gene: -; abundance: many; j_gene: TRBJ1-1; CDR3nt: TGCGCCAGCAGCACAACACAGGAGAGTCCTGAAGCTTTCTTT; CDR3aa: CASSTTQESPEAFF
len: 17; v_gene: TRBV13; d_gene: TRBD1; abundance: few; j_gene: TRBJ2-3; CDR3nt: TGTGCCAGCAGCCTCACCCCCGGGACAGGGGGAACAGATACGCAGTATTTT; CDR3aa: CASSLTPGTGGTDTQYF
len: 17; v_gene: TRBV27; d_gene: TRBD1; abundance: few; j_gene: TRBJ2-7; CDR3nt: TGTGCCAGCAGTTTCCTTAATGGGGACAGGGGGCTCCACGAGCAGTACTTC; CDR3aa: CASSFLNGDRGLHEQYF